Listed below are T cell receptor beta chains from one sample, sequenced in a study of graft-versus-host responses after intestinal transplantation. Produced via immunoSEQ multiplex PCR; TCRdb's table is partial and in-frame only. The table records about 18,000 clones, over 35% of them present only once. Specimen: alloreactive CD4+ T cells from a mixed lymphocyte reaction culture, collected before intestinal transplant. The receptors come from a human patient who received an intestinal transplant. CDR3s include the opening cysteine and the closing phenylalanine or tryptophan. A D gene is named only where the DNA matches it firmly. Not every row has a clone size; where given, it reads once, few, many or a size class.

>NA|TRBV7-9|NA|TRBJ1-2
TGTGCCAGCAGCCCCGGGAGGGCGGCTAACTATGGCTACACCTTC
CASSPGRAANYGYTF
>NA|TRBV29-1|NA|TRBJ2-1
TGCAGCGTTGAAAGGCGGCTAGCCAGCAATGAGCAGTTCTTC
CSVERRLASNEQFF
>TRBD1|TRBV5-4|NA|TRBJ1-6
TGTGCCAGCAGCGGCGATAACAGGGGGATCATTTCACCCCTCCACTTT
CASSGDNRGIISPLHF
>NA|TRBV6-6|few|TRBJ2-6
TGTGCCAGCAGTATAACAGGGTTAAGAAACGTCCTGACTTTC
CASSITGLRNVLTF
>NA|TRBV11-2|NA|TRBJ1-6
TGTGCCAGCAGCTCCCGAATCGATTCACCCCTCCACTTT
CASSSRIDSPLHF
>NA|TRBV6-8|NA|TRBJ1-1
TGTGCCAGCAGTGAAGTACAGAACACTGAAGCTTTCTTT
CASSEVQNTEAFF
>NA|TRBV4-1|few|TRBJ2-2
TGCGCCAGCAGCCAAGGGGGTACCGGGGAGCTGTTTTTT
CASSQGGTGELFF
>NA|TRBV5-6|NA|TRBJ1-2
TGTGCCAGCAGCCAAAGACAGCACAACTATGGCTACACCTTC
CASSQRQHNYGYTF
>NA|TRBV5-1|few|TRBJ1-2
TGCGCCAGCAGCTTACGGACAGACGTTAACTATGGCTACACCTTC
CASSLRTDVNYGYTF
>TRBD1|TRBV11-2|few|TRBJ2-1
TGTGCCAGCAGCCAACCTCGGACAGGGCCCTACAATGAGCAGTTCTTC
CASSQPRTGPYNEQFF
>NA|TRBV27|NA|TRBJ1-2
TGTGCCAGCAGAAGACTGGGTGAGCAAGGCTACACCTTC
CASRRLGEQGYTF
>NA|TRBV7-8|NA|TRBJ2-7
TGTGCCAGCCAACTGGAGGCATTTTACGAGCAGTACTTC
CASQLEAFYEQYF
>NA|TRBV18|NA|TRBJ2-7
TGTGCCAGCTCACCACCTTCCGACTCCTACGAGCAGTACTTC
CASSPPSDSYEQYF
>NA|TRBV7-9|few|TRBJ2-7
TGTGCCAGCAGCTTAGCCCGCCTAAGGTTCGTTGGGGACGAGCAGTACTTC
CASSLARLRFVGDEQYF
>NA|TRBV6-5|NA|TRBJ1-1
TGTGCCAGCAGTCTGGACAGCTACACTGAAGCTTTCTTT
CASSLDSYTEAFF
>TRBD1|TRBV19|NA|TRBJ1-3
TGTGCCAGTAGTATCACAGGGGGGTTCTCTGGAAACACCATATATTTT
CASSITGGFSGNTIYF
>TRBD1|TRBV6-5|NA|TRBJ1-1
TGTGCCAGCAACAGACAGGGGGCCAGGACTGAAGCTTTCTTT
CASNRQGARTEAFF
>TRBD2|TRBV7-2|NA|TRBJ2-3
TGTGCCAGCAGCTTAAGGTGGGGCGGGGGGGCGACAGATACGCAGTATTTT
CASSLRWGGGATDTQYF
>NA|TRBV19|few|TRBJ1-2
TGTGCCAGTAATTCGAGGGTCCACGGCTACACCTTC
CASNSRVHGYTF
>NA|TRBV21-1|NA|TRBJ2-7
TGTGCCAGCAGCCCCGGCTACGAGCAGTACTTC
CASSPGYEQYF
>TRBD1|TRBV4-1|NA|TRBJ2-5
TGCGCCAGCAGCCAAGGTCGCGGGACAGGGGTTGAGGAGACCCAGTACTTC
CASSQGRGTGVEETQYF
>TRBD1|TRBV18|NA|TRBJ1-5
TGTGCCAGCTCACCGGGGACAGGATCGCGGGTGAGCAATCAGCCCCAGCATTTT
CASSPGTGSRVSNQPQHF
>TRBD2|TRBV29-1|NA|TRBJ2-1
TGCAGCGTTGAGGGGAGCGGGGATAGCTCCTACAATGAGCAGTTCTTC
CSVEGSGDSSYNEQFF
>NA|TRBV9|NA|TRBJ1-2
TGTGCCAGCAGCGCGAGCGAGGGCTTGGCTAATAACTATGGCTACACCTTC
CASSASEGLANNYGYTF
>TRBD2|TRBV7-2|NA|TRBJ2-5
TGTGCCAGCATACCCCCGGCTAGCGGGGGTCGAGGGACCCAGTACTTC
CASIPPASGGRGTQYF
>NA|TRBV2|few|TRBJ1-2
TGTGCCAGCAGTGACAGGCGGGCGTATGTTGGCTACACCTTC
CASSDRRAYVGYTF
>NA|TRBV7-3|NA|TRBJ2-7
TGTGCCAGCAGCTTACAGGGGCCCTCCTACGAGCAGTACTTC
CASSLQGPSYEQYF
>NA|TRBV6-1|once|TRBJ1-1
TGTGCCAGCAGTGAAGGGGCCTGGAGTGAAGCTTTCTTT
CASSEGAWSEAFF
>NA|TRBV27|NA|TRBJ2-1
TGTGCCAGCAGTTTATATGGCCTCTCCTACAATGAGCAGTTCTTC
CASSLYGLSYNEQFF
>NA|TRBV6-5|few|TRBJ1-2
TGTGCCAGCTATTTGGGTTCGGGGAGTAACTATGGCTACACCTTC
CASYLGSGSNYGYTF
>TRBD1|TRBV29-1|NA|TRBJ1-2
TGCAGCGCCAGGGGGTCCGGCTATGGCTACACCTTC
CSARGSGYGYTF
>TRBD1|TRBV10-3|NA|TRBJ1-2
TGTGCCATCAGTGAGTCGACAGGGACCTATGGCTACACCTTC
CAISESTGTYGYTF